This is a list of T cell receptor beta chains from one sample in a study of vaccination effects on CD4 cells after COVID-19. These receptors have no identified antigens. Produced via immunoSEQ multiplex PCR; TCRdb's table is partial and in-frame only. Counted here are tens of thousands of clones, roughly 78% occurring once; the ten biggest clones make up roughly 2%. The material was CD4+ T cells from PBMCs cultured with HCoV-OC43 spike peptides, obtained after COVID-19 vaccination. The origin of the receptors is a human donor who received a COVID-19 vaccine. The CDR3 runs from the conserved cysteine through the conserved F or W. The order of the fields is D gene, clone size, J gene, V gene, CDR3 protein, CDR3 DNA. D genes are given only for firm matches. Some rows mark clone size as missing; the rest say once, few, many or name a class of expanded clone.

d_gene: TRBD1; abundance: NA; j_gene: TRBJ2-5; v_gene: TRBV3-1/TRBV3-2; CDR3aa: CASSQDLWTGQETQYF; CDR3nt: TGTGCCAGCAGCCAAGATCTATGGACAGGTCAGGAGACCCAGTACTTC
d_gene: NA; abundance: NA; j_gene: TRBJ1-1; v_gene: TRBV6-5; CDR3aa: CASSDSMNTEAFF; CDR3nt: TGTGCCAGCTCTGACAGCATGAACACTGAAGCTTTCTTT
d_gene: TRBD2; abundance: NA; j_gene: TRBJ2-3; v_gene: TRBV5-8; CDR3aa: CASPSSWTRKTDTQYF; CDR3nt: TGTGCCAGCCCATCGTCATGGACTAGGAAAACAGATACGCAGTATTTT
d_gene: NA; abundance: few; j_gene: TRBJ2-2; v_gene: TRBV5-1; CDR3aa: CASSLDIAGELFF; CDR3nt: TGCGCCAGCAGCTTAGATATAGCCGGGGAGCTGTTTTTT
d_gene: TRBD1; abundance: NA; j_gene: TRBJ1-1; v_gene: TRBV5-8; CDR3aa: CASSRDRLNTEAFF; CDR3nt: TGTGCCAGCAGCAGGGACAGATTGAACACTGAAGCTTTCTTT
d_gene: NA; abundance: NA; j_gene: TRBJ2-5; v_gene: TRBV5-6; CDR3aa: CASWQVGQETQYF; CDR3nt: TGTGCCAGCTGGCAGGTTGGACAAGAGACCCAGTACTTC
d_gene: TRBD1; abundance: NA; j_gene: TRBJ2-2; v_gene: TRBV5-6; CDR3aa: CASRLDRVTGELFF; CDR3nt: TGTGCCAGCAGATTGGACAGGGTCACCGGGGAGCTGTTTTTT
d_gene: TRBD2; abundance: NA; j_gene: TRBJ2-5; v_gene: TRBV19; CDR3aa: CASRAGGYQETQYF; CDR3nt: TGTGCCAGCAGAGCGGGGGGATATCAAGAGACCCAGTACTTC
d_gene: NA; abundance: NA; j_gene: TRBJ1-2; v_gene: TRBV10-1; CDR3aa: CASSLGVNYGYTF; CDR3nt: TGCGCCAGCTCCCTTGGGGTGAACTATGGCTACACCTTC
d_gene: NA; abundance: NA; j_gene: TRBJ2-4; v_gene: TRBV5-1; CDR3aa: CASSLWWRRVDIQYF; CDR3nt: TGCGCCAGCAGCTTGTGGTGGCGCAGGGTGGACATTCAGTACTTC
d_gene: NA; abundance: few; j_gene: TRBJ1-2; v_gene: TRBV3-1/TRBV3-2; CDR3aa: CASSQVHGGYTF; CDR3nt: TGTGCCAGCAGCCAAGTTCACGGTGGCTACACCTTC
d_gene: TRBD1; abundance: NA; j_gene: TRBJ1-5; v_gene: TRBV18; CDR3aa: CASSPGTGVAQPQHF; CDR3nt: TGTGCCAGCTCACCCGGGACAGGGGTAGCTCAGCCCCAGCATTTT
d_gene: NA; abundance: NA; j_gene: TRBJ1-2; v_gene: TRBV28; CDR3aa: CASSLTARSAGYTF; CDR3nt: TGTGCCAGCAGTTTAACGGCCCGGTCGGCTGGCTACACCTTC
d_gene: NA; abundance: NA; j_gene: TRBJ2-5; v_gene: TRBV21-1; CDR3aa: CASPVGVQGPETQYF; CDR3nt: TGTGCCAGCCCCGTAGGGGTCCAGGGCCCTGAGACCCAGTACTTC
d_gene: NA; abundance: NA; j_gene: TRBJ2-5; v_gene: TRBV5-1; CDR3aa: CASSLAGYFQETQYF; CDR3nt: TGCGCCAGCAGCTTGGCAGGGTATTTCCAAGAGACCCAGTACTTC
d_gene: NA; abundance: NA; j_gene: TRBJ1-2; v_gene: TRBV24-1; CDR3aa: CATSGSWGGSNYGYTF; CDR3nt: TGTGCCACCAGTGGATCTTGGGGGGGTTCTAACTATGGCTACACCTTC
d_gene: NA; abundance: NA; j_gene: TRBJ2-2; v_gene: TRBV6-4; CDR3aa: CASTPQGGTKDTGELFF; CDR3nt: TGTGCCAGCACCCCGCAGGGTGGAACTAAGGACACCGGGGAGCTGTTTTTT
d_gene: NA; abundance: NA; j_gene: TRBJ2-3; v_gene: TRBV12-3/TRBV12-4; CDR3aa: CASTFGETQYF; CDR3nt: TGTGCCAGCACATTCGGGGAAACGCAGTATTTT
d_gene: NA; abundance: NA; j_gene: TRBJ1-3; v_gene: TRBV7-9; CDR3aa: CASSFTGSTGNTIYF; CDR3nt: TGTGCCAGCAGCTTTACAGGGAGCACTGGAAACACCATATATTTT
d_gene: NA; abundance: once; j_gene: TRBJ2-5; v_gene: TRBV5-5; CDR3aa: CASSLAATRGQETQYF; CDR3nt: TGTGCCAGCAGCTTGGCGGCGACTCGAGGGCAAGAGACCCAGTACTTC
d_gene: TRBD1; abundance: NA; j_gene: TRBJ2-1; v_gene: TRBV18; CDR3aa: CASSPDRGSYNEQFF; CDR3nt: TGTGCCAGCTCACCGGACAGGGGAAGCTACAATGAGCAGTTCTTC
d_gene: NA; abundance: few; j_gene: TRBJ1-4; v_gene: TRBV9; CDR3aa: CASSALMRKKEKLFF; CDR3nt: TGTGCCAGCAGCGCCTTAATGAGAAAAAAAGAAAAACTGTTTTTT
d_gene: NA; abundance: NA; j_gene: TRBJ2-5; v_gene: TRBV24-1; CDR3aa: CATSDRRDPSPGETQYF; CDR3nt: TGTGCCACCAGTGATAGAAGAGACCCCTCTCCAGGAGAGACCCAGTACTTC
d_gene: NA; abundance: NA; j_gene: TRBJ2-5; v_gene: TRBV5-4; CDR3aa: CASSPGLDRAETQYF; CDR3nt: TGTGCCAGCAGCCCTGGACTCGACCGGGCAGAGACCCAGTACTTC
d_gene: NA; abundance: NA; j_gene: TRBJ2-5; v_gene: TRBV7-3; CDR3aa: CASSIQRGETQYF; CDR3nt: TGTGCCAGCAGCATACAGAGGGGGGAGACCCAGTACTTC
d_gene: TRBD2; abundance: NA; j_gene: TRBJ2-3; v_gene: TRBV5-1; CDR3aa: CASSSQGGGADTQYF; CDR3nt: TGCGCCAGCAGCTCCCAGGGCGGGGGGGCAGATACGCAGTATTTT
d_gene: NA; abundance: NA; j_gene: TRBJ2-5; v_gene: TRBV1; CDR3aa: CTQVGQQETQYF; CDR3nt: TGCACCCAAGTTGGGCAGCAAGAGACCCAGTACTTC
d_gene: NA; abundance: NA; j_gene: TRBJ1-2; v_gene: TRBV4-3; CDR3aa: CASSQGTTGLTNYGYTF; CDR3nt: TGCGCCAGCAGCCAAGGGACCACAGGGCTGACTAACTATGGCTACACCTTC
d_gene: NA; abundance: NA; j_gene: TRBJ1-2; v_gene: TRBV28; CDR3aa: CASSLLGLSAGGYTF; CDR3nt: TGTGCCAGCAGTTTACTGGGCCTCTCCGCGGGAGGCTACACCTTC
d_gene: NA; abundance: NA; j_gene: TRBJ1-1; v_gene: TRBV28; CDR3aa: CASINRVNTEAFF; CDR3nt: TGTGCCAGCATAAACAGGGTTAACACTGAAGCTTTCTTT
d_gene: NA; abundance: NA; j_gene: TRBJ2-6; v_gene: TRBV5-8; CDR3aa: CASRPGTVAGANVLTF; CDR3nt: TGTGCCAGCAGGCCGGGGACCGTGGCTGGGGCCAACGTCCTGACTTTC
d_gene: TRBD2; abundance: NA; j_gene: TRBJ2-3; v_gene: TRBV4-1; CDR3aa: CASSWSARTRDTDTQYF; CDR3nt: TGCGCCAGCAGCTGGAGCGCTAGGACTAGGGACACAGATACGCAGTATTTT
d_gene: TRBD1; abundance: NA; j_gene: TRBJ1-3; v_gene: TRBV28; CDR3aa: CASRGQGENTIYF; CDR3nt: TGTGCCAGCAGGGGACAGGGAGAAAACACCATATATTTT
d_gene: TRBD2; abundance: NA; j_gene: TRBJ2-5; v_gene: TRBV5-1; CDR3aa: CASSLLADETQYF; CDR3nt: TGCGCCAGCAGCCTACTAGCGGATGAGACCCAGTACTTC
d_gene: NA; abundance: NA; j_gene: TRBJ2-1; v_gene: TRBV7-3; CDR3aa: CASSSSWNNEQFF; CDR3nt: TGTGCCAGCAGCTCCTCCTGGAACAATGAGCAGTTCTTC
d_gene: NA; abundance: NA; j_gene: TRBJ2-4; v_gene: TRBV28; CDR3aa: CASSTGSKNIQYF; CDR3nt: TGTGCCAGCAGTACAGGGTCCAAAAACATTCAGTACTTC
d_gene: NA; abundance: NA; j_gene: TRBJ1-1; v_gene: TRBV10-2; CDR3aa: CASKTVNTEAFF; CDR3nt: TGCGCCAGCAAGACAGTGAACACTGAAGCTTTCTTT
d_gene: NA; abundance: NA; j_gene: TRBJ2-5; v_gene: TRBV6-9; CDR3aa: CASSYWGTEETQYF; CDR3nt: TGTGCCAGCAGTTATTGGGGGACGGAGGAGACCCAGTACTTC
d_gene: TRBD1; abundance: NA; j_gene: TRBJ1-1; v_gene: TRBV10-3; CDR3aa: CAIRQGYTEAFF; CDR3nt: TGTGCCATCAGACAGGGGTATACTGAAGCTTTCTTT
d_gene: NA; abundance: few; j_gene: TRBJ1-3; v_gene: TRBV3-1/TRBV3-2; CDR3aa: CASRPRGTGNTIYF; CDR3nt: TGTGCCAGCAGACCACGAGGGACTGGAAACACCATATATTTT
d_gene: NA; abundance: NA; j_gene: TRBJ1-3; v_gene: TRBV18; CDR3aa: CASSPMAVPFAGNTIYF; CDR3nt: TGTGCCAGCTCACCGATGGCAGTTCCCTTTGCTGGAAACACCATATATTTT
d_gene: NA; abundance: NA; j_gene: TRBJ2-4; v_gene: TRBV11-1; CDR3aa: CASSLGGGKNIQYF; CDR3nt: TGTGCCAGCAGCTTAGGTGGGGGTAAAAACATTCAGTACTTC
d_gene: NA; abundance: NA; j_gene: TRBJ2-2; v_gene: TRBV6-5; CDR3aa: CASSYSMTGELFF; CDR3nt: TGTGCCAGCAGTTACTCTATGACCGGGGAGCTGTTTTTT
d_gene: NA; abundance: NA; j_gene: TRBJ1-1; v_gene: TRBV7-2; CDR3aa: CASSLFGGWGEAFF; CDR3nt: TGTGCCAGCAGCTTATTCGGAGGGTGGGGTGAAGCTTTCTTT
d_gene: NA; abundance: NA; j_gene: TRBJ2-5; v_gene: TRBV10-1; CDR3aa: CASSESITPGETQYF; CDR3nt: TGCGCCAGCAGTGAGTCTATTACACCGGGGGAGACCCAGTACTTC
d_gene: NA; abundance: NA; j_gene: TRBJ2-5; v_gene: TRBV18; CDR3aa: CASSPVMARRETQYF; CDR3nt: TGTGCCAGCTCACCCGTAATGGCGAGGAGGGAGACCCAGTACTTC
d_gene: NA; abundance: NA; j_gene: TRBJ2-5; v_gene: TRBV7-2; CDR3aa: CASSLRQQETQYF; CDR3nt: TGTGCCAGCAGCTTAAGGCAGCAAGAGACCCAGTACTTC
d_gene: TRBD1; abundance: NA; j_gene: TRBJ2-2; v_gene: TRBV2; CDR3aa: CASTVTGVLGELFF; CDR3nt: TGTGCCAGCACTGTGACAGGGGTTTTAGGGGAGCTGTTTTTT
d_gene: NA; abundance: few; j_gene: TRBJ2-3; v_gene: TRBV2; CDR3aa: CACSTDTQYF; CDR3nt: TGTGCCTGCTCCACAGATACGCAGTATTTT
d_gene: NA; abundance: NA; j_gene: TRBJ1-3; v_gene: TRBV2; CDR3aa: CASSRSYSGSGNTIYF; CDR3nt: TGTGCCAGCAGCCGTTCCTACAGCGGCTCTGGAAACACCATATATTTT
d_gene: NA; abundance: few; j_gene: TRBJ2-5; v_gene: TRBV5-1; CDR3aa: CASSLVPTGFETQYF; CDR3nt: TGCGCCAGCAGTTTAGTACCTACAGGGTTTGAGACCCAGTACTTC
d_gene: TRBD1; abundance: NA; j_gene: TRBJ2-5; v_gene: TRBV7-8; CDR3aa: CASSPGTGILATQYF; CDR3nt: TGTGCCAGCAGCCCTGGGACAGGGATTTTAGCGACCCAGTACTTC
d_gene: TRBD1; abundance: NA; j_gene: TRBJ1-2; v_gene: TRBV5-5; CDR3aa: CASSSTGNGYGYTF; CDR3nt: TGTGCCAGCAGCTCGACAGGGAATGGCTATGGCTACACCTTC
d_gene: NA; abundance: NA; j_gene: TRBJ2-3; v_gene: TRBV6-4; CDR3aa: CASKTTGSTDTQYF; CDR3nt: TGTGCCAGCAAGACGACAGGAAGCACAGATACGCAGTATTTT
d_gene: NA; abundance: NA; j_gene: TRBJ1-4; v_gene: TRBV3-1/TRBV3-2; CDR3aa: CATGPFPPTTNEKLFF; CDR3nt: TGTGCCACGGGACCCTTTCCGCCAACAACTAATGAAAAACTGTTTTTT
d_gene: NA; abundance: NA; j_gene: TRBJ2-2; v_gene: TRBV9; CDR3aa: CASRRGTTGELFF; CDR3nt: TGTGCCAGCAGACGCGGAACTACCGGGGAGCTGTTTTTT
d_gene: NA; abundance: NA; j_gene: TRBJ1-5; v_gene: TRBV14; CDR3aa: CASSQDATYSNQPQHF; CDR3nt: TGTGCCAGCAGCCAAGATGCCACATATAGCAATCAGCCCCAGCATTTT
d_gene: NA; abundance: NA; j_gene: TRBJ1-1; v_gene: TRBV3-1/TRBV3-2; CDR3aa: CASSQSDRNTEAFF; CDR3nt: TGTGCCAGCAGCCAATCGGATCGGAACACTGAAGCTTTCTTT